The source of this TCR beta chain is a study of blood T cells in healthy people across ages. This clonotype was counted at least ten times. Per germline, CDR1 MNHNS and CDR2 SASEGT. After removal of 4 bases from V and 4 bases from J, the junction contained 2 bases not matched to a gene. The CDR3 covers 15 residues. Total RNA, at least 6 micrograms per sample, was extracted from PBMCs. It was with a sample-barcoded 5' primer and a J-beta primer mix that a second PCR of roughly 7 to 11 cycles was run. TCRdb ran MiXCR on the 5' RACE reads and lists one entry per CDR3 protein. This sample has about 930,000 distinct CDR3 sequences, with almost 30% found just once. These same records also appear under a second study, on T cells of mothers and their children. According to that study: There were over 8.5 million TCR beta CDR3 reads from each mother and about 3 million from each child. The study found slightly higher but non-significant overlap in related versus unrelated mother-child pairs.

The source is a middle-aged woman in good health. This chain links TRBV6-1 with TRBJ2-3; 13 nucleotides agree with TRBD2. The sample comprised blood. CDR3 sequence: CASSGLAGGPDTQYF. The CDR3 DNA follows: TGTGCCAGCAGTGGACTAGCGGGGGGACCAGATACGCAGTATTTT.